These 32 T cell receptor beta chains originate from one sample sequenced in a study of blood T cell repertoires in COVID-19. TCRdb keeps only in-frame clones here, not all; method: immunoSEQ multiplex PCR. The repertoire has about 260,000 clones, 86% of them found once; the top ten carry under 2.5%. Sequences were obtained from peripheral blood. The receptors originated from a man aged 25-40 years with active or convalescent COVID-19.

The chain employs TRBV7-2 and TRBJ2-5; TRBD2 matches 12 bases. CDR1 is SGHTA and CDR2 is FQGNSA in the germline V gene. CDR3 length equals 16 residues. V was pared by 4 bases and J by 2 bases, with 5 bases of the junction left unmatched. CDR3 DNA sequence: TGTGCCAGCAGCTCGTCTAGCGGGGGGGGGCAAGAGACCCAGTACTTC. Its translation is CASSSSSGGGQETQYF.

Details on this clone: The sample holds other DNA sequences that translate to the same CDR3. The chain links TRBV6-5 to TRBJ2-7, with 10 bases aligning to TRBD2. V shed 6 bases and J 1 base; nucleotides not matched to a gene: 3. Germline-derived CDR1 and CDR2 are MNHEY and SVGAGI. This CDR3 region has 14 residues. CDR3 region: CASRPSGGSYEQYF. The DNA of the CDR3 is TGTGCCAGCAGACCTAGCGGGGGTTCCTACGAGCAGTACTTC.

This chain uses TRBV4-1 with TRBJ2-1; possible D gene TRBD1, 5 bases. Trimming cost V 0 bases and J 9 bases, with 9 bases left between them. CDR3 size: 13 residues. CDR1 is MGHRA, CDR2 YSYEKL, per germline. CDR3 nucleotides: TGCGCCAGCAGCCAAGATAGGGGAATTGAGCAGTTCTTC. This codes for CASSQDRGIEQFF.

In DNA form, the CDR3 reads TGTGCCAGCAGTTTATCTCGTTTGAGAACTGAAGCTTTCTTT. Translation: CASSLSRLRTEAFF. The chain employs TRBV27 and TRBJ1-1; no firm D call. Germline V gene lookup returns CDR1 MNHEY and CDR2 SMNVEV (reference sequence). Trimming left V 0 bases short and J 5 bases short, with 10 bases between. This CDR3 comprises 14 residues.

This rearrangement joins TRBV29-1 to TRBJ1-2; 8 positions agree with TRBD1. V shed 4 bases, J shed 5 bases, and the junction held 3 bases outside the gene matches. The CDR3 sequence is 12 residues long. Germline V gene data show CDR1 as SQVTM and CDR2 as ANQGSEA. The CDR3 here is CSVATGDYGYTF. The CDR3 DNA follows: TGCAGCGTTGCGACAGGGGATTATGGCTACACCTTC. Drawing the rest from reference TRBV29-1 and TRBJ1-2, the complete variable domain is SAVISQKPSRDICQRGTSLTIQCQVDSQVTMMFWYRQQPGQSLTLIATANQGSEATYESGFVIDKFPISRPNLTFSTLTVSNMSPEDSSIYLCSVATGDYGYTFGSGTRLTVV.

This chain connects TRBV9 to TRBJ1-2, with 9 positions matching TRBD1. Germline assignment: CDR1 SGDLS and CDR2 YYNGEE. The ends lost 5 bases at V and 6 bases at J; junction bases unmatched: 11. The CDR3 loop spans 15 amino acids. CDR3 residues: CASSALTGGPHGYTF. The DNA of the CDR3 is TGTGCCAGCAGTGCATTAACAGGGGGCCCTCATGGCTACACCTTC.

This clone was found once. The rearrangement uses TRBV9 and TRBJ1-4; 11 nucleotides agree with TRBD1. CDR1 and CDR2 (germline): SGDLS, YYNGEE. V was pared by 2 bases and J by 10 bases, with 16 bases of the junction left unmatched. The CDR3 is 18 amino acids. The CDR3 loop is CASSVEGQGGNAGGKLFF. CDR3 in DNA: TGTGCCAGCAGCGTGGAGGGACAGGGGGGGAATGCGGGCGGAAAACTGTTTTTT.

The chain employs TRBV5-4 and TRBJ1-5; 9 positions agree with TRBD1. Germline CDR1 reads SGHNT; CDR2 reads YYREEE (reference sequence). The J segment lost 3 bases and the V segment lost 4 bases, leaving 2 bases of the junction unmatched. The CDR3 has 14 residues. The CDR3 DNA is TGTGCCAGCAGCACAGGGGGCTTCAATCAGCCCCAGCATTTT. Its translation is CASSTGGFNQPQHF.

This clone was recorded once. The CDR3 bases are TGTGCCAGCAGGACCGGGACAGGGGATTCCAGGGAGCTGTTTTTT. Amino acid sequence: CASRTGTGDSRELFF. The chain carries TRBV6-5 and TRBJ2-2; 10 nucleotides align to TRBD1. J lost 9 bases, V lost 6 bases, and 10 bases had no gene match. Germline CDR1 MNHEY, CDR2 SVGAGI. CDR3 length: 15 amino acids.

In this sample, this clone turned up once. This sequence joins TRBV2 and TRBJ1-2; D gene unclear. There are 14 residues in the CDR3. The V end lost 7 bases, the J end lost 0 bases, and 12 bases lay between the germline ends. Germline CDR1 reads SNHLY; CDR2 reads FYNNEI. The CDR3 nucleotides are TGTGCCAGCACTGGAGAGGACTCTAACTATGGCTACACCTTC. It codes for CASTGEDSNYGYTF.

This clone has just a few counts. The rearrangement joins TRBV6-5 to TRBJ2-5; tentative D call: TRBD2 (6 bases). Trimming took 10 bases from V and 2 from J, leaving 20 bases between them. Germline V gives CDR1 MNHEY, CDR2 SVGAGI. The CDR3 is made up of 15 amino acids. The CDR3 spells CATTLRRDLQETQYF. The CDR3 DNA follows: TGTGCCACCACCCTCCGGAGGGACTTGCAAGAGACCCAGTACTTC.

The genes are TRBV7-2 and TRBJ1-2; the match to TRBD1 covers 9 bases. This CDR3 is 16 amino acids long. Germline V gene data show CDR1 as SGHTA and CDR2 as FQGNSA. The junction had 10 bases not matched to a gene; V was cut back by 2 bases and J by 6 bases. CDR3 nucleotides: TGTGCCAGCAGCTTACGGGGTAGCACAGGGGGCAATGGCTACACCTTC. This codes for CASSLRGSTGGNGYTF.

V usage is TRBV18 and J usage is TRBJ2-3; TRBD2 agrees at 7 bases. Per the germline V gene, CDR1 is KGHSH and CDR2 is LQKENI. J gave up 5 bases and V 4 bases, and 9 bases lay outside the gene matches. The CDR3 loop spans 15 amino acids. The CDR3, as DNA: TGTGCCAGCTCACGGGGACCAAGCGGGGTAGATACGCAGTATTTT. This gives the protein CASSRGPSGVDTQYF. The full variable domain, with the rest looked up from reference TRBV18 and TRBJ2-3, is NAGVMQNPRHLVRRRGQEARLRCSPMKGHSHVYWYRQLPEEGLKFMVYLQKENIIDESGMPKERFSAEFPKEGPSILRIQQVVRGDSAAYFCASSRGPSGVDTQYFGPGTRLTVL.

V usage is TRBV6-2 or TRBV6-3 and J usage is TRBJ2-1; the D gene is possibly TRBD2 (5 bases). This CDR3 spans 15 amino acids. With 2 bases removed from V and 4 bases from J, the gap between germline ends came to 12 bases. Per germline, CDR1 MNHEY and CDR2 SVGEGT. The CDR3 loop reads CASSYRGSEYNEQFF. As DNA, the CDR3 is TGTGCCAGCAGTTACCGAGGTAGCGAATACAATGAGCAGTTCTTC.

This rearrangement joins TRBV7-9 to TRBJ2-3; 7 bases line up with TRBD2. CDR1 SEHNR and CDR2 FQNEAQ come from the germline V gene (reference sequence). V lost 3 bases, J lost 2 bases, and 14 bases stayed unmatched. CDR3 length: 18 amino acids. This CDR3 is CASSFFTFGGSTTDTQYF. CDR3 in DNA: TGTGCCAGCAGCTTCTTTACTTTCGGCGGGAGCACCACAGATACGCAGTATTTT.

The chain couples TRBV6-5 to TRBJ1-1; D gene uncertain. V gave up 5 bases and J gave up 1 base, with 14 bases separating them. From germline, CDR1 is MNHEY and CDR2 SVGAGI. This CDR3 comprises 15 residues. This CDR3 is CASSHIEFGNTEAFF. The DNA for the CDR3 is TGTGCCAGCAGTCATATCGAGTTCGGGAACACTGAAGCTTTCTTT.

V is TRBV5-1 and J is TRBJ1-5; D gene ambiguous. There are 14 residues in the CDR3. Per germline, CDR1 SGHRS and CDR2 YFSETQ. V was shortened by 0 bases and J by 3 bases, with 7 bases between the two germline ends. Here the CDR3 reads CASSLGSDNQPQHF. The CDR3, as DNA: TGCGCCAGCAGCTTGGGGTCAGACAATCAGCCCCAGCATTTT.

This clone came up a few times. The chain uses TRBV5-1 and TRBJ2-7; no clear D. CDR3 length: 14 residues. V was cut by 4 bases and J by 2 bases, with 13 bases left in between. CDR1 SGHRS and CDR2 YFSETQ come from the germline V gene. For the CDR3, the DNA is TGCGCCAGCAGCCCCCCTACCCGCCCCTACGAGCAGTACTTC. Translated, it gives CASSPPTRPYEQYF.

This sequence joins TRBV3-1 (or the pseudogene TRBV3-2) and TRBJ1-3; possible D gene TRBD1, 5 bases. V lost 1 base and J lost 1, with 8 bases in between. The germline gives CDR1 LGHDT, CDR2 YNNKEL (reference sequence). CDR3 length equals 15 residues. The CDR3 region has the DNA TGTGCCAGCAGCCAAGGGGGACTTTCTGGAAACACCATATATTTT. Amino acid sequence: CASSQGGLSGNTIYF.

Many counts were recorded for this clone. This rearrangement joins TRBV23-1 to TRBJ2-1, with D possibly TRBD2 on 5 matching bases. TRBV23-1 is an ORF, and what it does is uncertain. The CDR3 totals 18 residues. V was clipped by 7 bases and J by 7 bases, with 29 bases between them. As DNA, the CDR3 is TGCGCCAGCAACCAGGAAGACTGGTTTCAGTCTCGGAGGAATGAGCAGTTCTTC. Protein: CASNQEDWFQSRRNEQFF.

This chain uses TRBV5-1 with TRBJ2-5, with no clear D. This CDR3 has 14 amino acids. The ends were cut back, 3 bases at V and 5 bases at J, with 14 bases in the middle. Germline V lookup: CDR1 SGHRS, CDR2 YFSETQ. The CDR3 loop is CASSSNTQWETQYF. The CDR3 nucleotides are TGCGCCAGCAGCTCGAATACCCAGTGGGAGACCCAGTACTTC.

The chain couples TRBV9 to TRBJ2-7; D unclear. The CDR3 runs 12 residues. Looked up from germline, CDR1 is SGDLS and CDR2 is YYNGEE. V dropped 2 bases and J dropped 6 bases, with 9 bases sitting between them. The CDR3 region has the DNA TGTGCCAGCAGCGTCCCTGGTAGCGAGCAGTACTTC. It translates to CASSVPGSEQYF.

The V and J genes are TRBV25-1 and TRBJ1-2, with unresolved D. The CDR3 loop spans 13 amino acids. V lost 6 bases to trimming and J lost 2 bases, with 10 bases between them. Germline V gene lookup returns CDR1 MGHDK and CDR2 SYGVNS. The CDR3 spells CASSAELNYGYTF. CDR3 DNA: TGTGCCAGCAGCGCAGAATTGAACTATGGCTACACCTTC.

J is TRBJ1-1 and V is TRBV10-2; D is perhaps TRBD1 (5 bases). Trimming stripped 1 base from V and 3 bases from J, with 6 bases between. Per germline, CDR1 WSHSY and CDR2 SAAADI. The CDR3 totals 13 residues. CDR3 sequence reads: CASSEWGDTEAFF. The CDR3 nucleotides read TGCGCCAGCAGTGAGTGGGGGGACACTGAAGCTTTCTTT.

The V gene is TRBV3-1 (or the pseudogene TRBV3-2), the J gene TRBJ1-3; TRBD1 might be the D (5 bases). Germline-derived CDR1 and CDR2 are LGHDT and YNNKEL (reference sequence). V shed 0 bases and J shed 3 bases, with 18 bases lying between them. CDR3 size: 18 residues. The CDR3 reads CASSQEVLTVRSGNTIYF. For the CDR3, the DNA is TGTGCCAGCAGCCAAGAGGTCTTGACAGTCCGTAGTGGAAACACCATATATTTT.

The chain has TRBV5-4 and TRBJ1-3; tentatively, D is TRBD1 (5 bases). Deletions cut 0 bases from V and 2 bases from J, with 12 bases between. CDR1 is SGHNT, CDR2 YYREEE, per germline (reference sequence). This CDR3 has 16 amino acids. The CDR3 spells CASSLVGGSAGNTIYF. DNA of the CDR3: TGTGCCAGCAGCTTGGTCGGGGGGTCGGCTGGAAACACCATATATTTT.

The V call is TRBV7-2, the J call TRBJ1-3, with D perhaps matching TRBD1 (6 bases). This CDR3 comprises 15 residues. The germline gives CDR1 SGHTA, CDR2 FQGNSA. V lost 4 bases and J 5 bases, leaving 15 bases between the germline ends. CDR3 bases: TGTGCCAGCAGCTCGGTACAGGGATTAAGAAACACCATATATTTT. It specifies CASSSVQGLRNTIYF.

The rearrangement joins TRBV5-1 to TRBJ1-2; 8 nucleotides align to TRBD1. This CDR3 spans 15 amino acids. Per germline, CDR1 SGHRS and CDR2 YFSETQ. With 5 bases clipped from V and 8 bases from J, the junction kept 14 bases outside the gene matches. The DNA for the CDR3 is TGCGCCAGCAGTTCCGAGGACAGGGAGTGGAAGGGCTACACCTTC. It yields the protein CASSSEDREWKGYTF.

In its sample, this clone was seen once. V gene TRBV6-2 or TRBV6-3 combines with J gene TRBJ2-5, with D possibly being TRBD2 (7 bases). CDR1 is MNHEY and CDR2 is SVGEGT in the germline V gene. V lost 0 bases and J lost 7, with 18 bases in between. The CDR3 is 16 amino acids. CDR3 in DNA: TGTGCCAGCAGTTACTCGGTGCGGGGGCCCCTGGGGACCCAGTACTTC. Translated, it gives CASSYSVRGPLGTQYF.

J is TRBJ1-2 and V is TRBV7-9, with 7 nucleotides matching TRBD1. CDR1 is SEHNR and CDR2 is FQNEAQ in the germline V gene (reference sequence). This CDR3 comprises 15 residues. V gave up 4 bases and J gave up 2 bases; unmatched junction bases: 7. In DNA, the CDR3 is TGTGCCAGCAGCTCCTCCGGGACAGAGAACTATGGCTACACCTTC. It is translated as CASSSSGTENYGYTF.

The chain has TRBV10-1 and TRBJ2-7; weak D call: TRBD1 (6 bases). The V end lost 8 bases, the J end lost 2 bases, and 10 bases lay between the germline ends. Germline lookup yields CDR1 WNHNN and CDR2 SYGVQD (reference sequence). The CDR3 is made up of 12 amino acids. The CDR3 is CASEQGAYEQYF. CDR3 nucleotides: TGCGCCAGCGAACAGGGAGCCTACGAGCAGTACTTC.

The V and J genes are TRBV5-1 and TRBJ1-1; 8 nucleotides agree with TRBD1. This CDR3 is 15 amino acids long. The germline gives CDR1 SGHRS, CDR2 YFSETQ. J lost 0 bases, V lost 5 bases, and 6 bases had no gene match. The DNA for the CDR3 is TGCGCCAGCAGATCCGGGACAGGAATGAACACTGAAGCTTTCTTT. Protein: CASRSGTGMNTEAFF.